What follows are 28 T cell receptor beta chains derived from one specimen sequenced in a study of response to subunit inactivated influenza vaccine. MiXCR, applied by TCRdb to the RT-PCR reads, yields one record per CDR3 protein. In the table there are just over 300,000 distinct CDR3 sequences, 21% of which are singletons. The sequences come from PBMCs from blood, collected about 20 months after vaccination. These receptors were obtained from a man between 50 and 69 years old who received an inactivated influenza vaccine.

This chain links TRBV5-6 with TRBJ1-2; weak D call: TRBD1 (5 bases). Germline V gene data show CDR1 as SGHDT and CDR2 as YYEEEE. The CDR3 spans 14 residues. The V gene lost 3 bases and the J gene lost 5 bases, with 14 bases spanning the gap. DNA for the CDR3: TGTGCCAGCAGCTCGATTACAGGTGGTTATGGCTACACCTTC. It translates to CASSSITGGYGYTF.

The J gene is TRBJ2-7, the V gene TRBV4-1; TRBD2 aligns across 9 bases. This CDR3 region has 17 residues. V trimming: 0 bases; J trimming: 2 bases; junction bases outside the gene matches: 8. CDR1 is MGHRA and CDR2 is YSYEKL in the germline V gene. CDR3 nucleotide sequence: TGCGCCAGCAGCCAAGAGGCCCTAGCGGGATGGACCTACGAGCAGTACTTC. Translated: CASSQEALAGWTYEQYF.

This clonotype was detected many times. This chain joins TRBV20-1 and TRBJ1-6; D is possibly TRBD1 (5 bases). CDR1 DFQATT and CDR2 SNEGSKA come from the germline V gene (reference sequence). The CDR3 loop spans 15 amino acids. The V gene lost 0 bases and the J gene lost 9 bases, with 15 bases spanning the gap. CDR3 protein: CSARDRAGRSSPLHF. The CDR3 DNA reads as TGCAGTGCTAGAGATCGGGCAGGGAGGAGTTCACCCCTCCACTTT.

The chain carries TRBV28 and TRBJ2-5; TRBD2 aligns across 7 bases. V shed 5 bases and J 7 bases; nucleotides not matched to a gene: 16. The V gene's germline CDR1 is MDHEN and CDR2 SYDVKM. The CDR3 length is 16 residues. This chain's CDR3 is CASSPLAGAAGRTQYF. The CDR3 nucleotides are TGTGCCAGCAGTCCCCTGGCGGGAGCCGCTGGTCGGACCCAGTACTTC.

The sample holds a few counts of this clonotype. The chain combines TRBV20-1 with TRBJ2-7; TRBD2 agrees at 7 bases. Trimming removed 5 bases from V and 5 bases from J; junction bases left unmatched: 15. CDR1 DFQATT and CDR2 SNEGSKA come from the germline V gene (reference sequence). This CDR3 has 15 amino acids. CDR3 nucleotide sequence: TGCAGTGCTGAAGCCGGGACTACGAGTAAGGACGAGCAGTACTTC. As protein: CSAEAGTTSKDEQYF.

This clonotype was observed a handful of times. J is TRBJ2-1 and V is TRBV3-1; D not certain. Germline CDR1 reads LGHDT; CDR2 reads YNNKEL (reference sequence). This CDR3 spans 14 amino acids. V was trimmed by 1 base and J by 7 bases, leaving 11 bases between them. CDR3 bases: TGTGCCAGCAGCCAAGTCCTAGTCAGGAATGAGCAGTTCTTC. Its translation is CASSQVLVRNEQFF.

V gene TRBV7-2 combines with J gene TRBJ2-3, with no clear D. Trimming left V 8 bases short and J 5 bases short, with 14 bases between. Germline CDR1 SGHTA, CDR2 FQGNSA. The CDR3 contains 13 residues. DNA of the CDR3: TGTGCCAGCCGATTACCACAGTTAGATACGCAGTATTTT. Its translation: CASRLPQLDTQYF.

This clonotype was seen ten or more times. This rearrangement joins TRBV6-2 or TRBV6-3 to TRBJ1-5; perhaps TRBD1 as D (5 bases). The CDR3 runs 13 residues. Germline assignment: CDR1 MNHEY and CDR2 SVGEGT. The ends were cut back, 6 bases at V and 16 bases at J, with 22 bases in the middle. The CDR3 DNA reads TGTGCCAGCAGGACTGTCGGGGCAGGGTTCGTTCATTTT. This codes for CASRTVGAGFVHF.

This chain uses TRBV14 with TRBJ2-2, with 14 bases aligning to TRBD2. The length of the CDR3 is 18 residues. V shed 3 bases, J shed 4 bases, and the junction held 7 bases outside the gene matches. The germline gives CDR1 SGHDN, CDR2 FVKESK. CDR3 in amino acids: CASSHWGTSGSPTGELFF. The CDR3 DNA is TGTGCCAGCAGCCACTGGGGGACTAGCGGGAGCCCCACCGGGGAGCTGTTTTTT.

The chain employs TRBV20-1 and TRBJ1-4; TRBD1 matches at 7 bases. Germline V gene data show CDR1 as DFQATT and CDR2 as SNEGSKA (reference sequence). Trimming removed 4 bases from V and 4 bases from J; junction bases left unmatched: 3. The CDR3 runs to 13 residues. CDR3 nucleotide sequence: TGCAGTGCTACAGGGACAGTTAATGAAAAACTGTTTTTT. This translates into CSATGTVNEKLFF.

This clonotype has just a few counts. The CDR3 nucleotides read TGTGCCAGCAGTTATGGTCGCAGCCCCGGGGCCGGGGAGCTGTTTTTT. Amino acid sequence: CASSYGRSPGAGELFF. The rearrangement joins TRBV6-5 to TRBJ2-2; tentative D call: TRBD2 (5 bases). This CDR3 is built from 16 residues. Trimming took off 3 bases at V and 6 bases at J, with 17 bases between the two ends. Germline loops: CDR1 MNHEY, CDR2 SVGAGI.

This clonotype was observed many times. The chain has TRBV4-3 and TRBJ2-2; either TRBD1 or TRBD2 may supply D (5 bases each). Looked up from germline, CDR1 is LGHNA and CDR2 is YSLEER. Trimming took off 4 bases at V and 6 bases at J, with 12 bases between the two ends. The CDR3 is 14 amino acids. CDR3 sequence reads: CASSRTGTSGELFF. The CDR3 region has the DNA TGCGCCAGCAGCCGGACCGGGACCTCCGGGGAGCTGTTTTTT.

The rearrangement joins TRBV20-1 to TRBJ2-7, with D perhaps TRBD2 (5 bases). Per germline, CDR1 DFQATT and CDR2 SNEGSKA (reference sequence). Trimming cost V 0 bases and J 2 bases, with 11 bases left between them. The CDR3 is 14 residues long. CDR3 residues: CSARDHGKTYEQYF. CDR3 DNA sequence: TGCAGTGCTAGAGATCACGGGAAAACCTACGAGCAGTACTTC.

CDR3 sequence: CASSFSEDQPQHF. CDR3 nucleotides: TGTGCCAGCAGTTTTTCGGAGGATCAGCCCCAGCATTTT. The chain couples TRBV12-3 or TRBV12-4 to TRBJ1-5; D not resolved. The CDR3 length is 13 residues. Trimming stripped 3 bases from V and 5 bases from J, with 8 bases between.

There are a few counts of this clonotype. V is TRBV29-1 and J is TRBJ2-7, with a weak D call TRBD1 (5 bases). Trimming removed 7 bases at V and 3 bases at J, with 16 bases between. The CDR3 contains 13 residues. Germline V gene sequence: CDR1 SQVTM, CDR2 ANQGSEA. The CDR3 nucleotides are TGCAGCGCACAAACAGGACATAACTACGAGCAGTACTTC. It specifies CSAQTGHNYEQYF.

Many counts were recorded for this clonotype. This rearrangement joins TRBV4-2 to TRBJ1-6, with 8 nucleotides matching TRBD1. The J segment lost 6 bases and the V segment lost 2 bases, leaving 9 bases of the junction unmatched. Germline CDR1 is LGHNA and CDR2 is YNFKEQ. CDR3 size: 17 residues. The CDR3 DNA reads as TGTGCCAGCAGCCAACAAAGTATGACAGGGGCTAATTCACCCCTCCACTTT. This encodes CASSQQSMTGANSPLHF.

This clonotype has a single count. The chain couples TRBV5-1 to TRBJ2-7; D might be TRBD2 (6 bases). The CDR3 spans 15 residues. Deletions cut 4 bases from V and 2 bases from J, with 16 bases between. Germline lookup yields CDR1 SGHRS and CDR2 YFSETQ. CDR3 residues: CASSPGASETYEQYF. The CDR3 DNA sequence: TGCGCCAGCAGCCCTGGGGCTAGCGAGACCTACGAGCAGTACTTC.

The chain employs TRBV7-3 and TRBJ1-1; no clear D gene. Germline V gives CDR1 SGHTA, CDR2 FQGTGA. The CDR3 loop spans 13 amino acids. Trimming left V 3 bases short and J 4 bases short, with 9 bases between. The CDR3 region is CASSLAGITEAFF. The CDR3 DNA follows: TGTGCCAGCAGCTTGGCGGGAATCACTGAAGCTTTCTTT.

This clonotype was counted a few times. The V gene is TRBV29-1, the J gene TRBJ1-2, with D maybe TRBD1 (5 bases). Germline values: CDR1 SQVTM, CDR2 ANQGSEA. V dropped 5 bases and J dropped 4 bases, with 11 bases sitting between them. This CDR3 has 12 residues. The CDR3 nucleotides read TGCAGCGTTCGGGACTCGGGCTATGGCTACACCTTC. It is translated as CSVRDSGYGYTF.

The V call is TRBV29-1, the J call TRBJ2-3; D gene ambiguous. The CDR3 length is 12 residues. From germline, CDR1 is SQVTM and CDR2 ANQGSEA. The V end was cut by 3 bases, the J end by 6 bases, with 10 bases between. The CDR3 DNA follows: TGCAGCGTTGAGCTACCGGCGGATACGCAGTATTTT. Its protein product is CSVELPADTQYF.

The table lists this clonotype with a few counts. The chain combines TRBV6-1 with TRBJ1-2; no clear D gene. The germline CDR1 and CDR2 sequences are MNHNS and SASEGT. Trimming pared 0 bases from V and 2 bases from J, leaving 7 bases between. The CDR3 spans 14 residues. The CDR3 region is CASSEAGGNYGYTF. In nucleotides, the CDR3 is TGTGCCAGCAGTGAAGCGGGAGGGAACTATGGCTACACCTTC.

This clonotype appeared a few times. The rearrangement links TRBV16 to TRBJ1-1; maybe TRBD1 (5 bases). The germline V gene has CDR1 KGHSY and CDR2 FQNENV. The CDR3 loop spans 17 amino acids. Trimming took off 4 bases at V and 1 base at J, with 19 bases between the two ends. The CDR3 DNA reads as TGTGCCAGCAGCCTGTATCAAACCGATCAGGGGAACACTGAAGCTTTCTTT. Protein product: CASSLYQTDQGNTEAFF.

This clonotype was counted a few times. The chain couples TRBV5-1 to TRBJ1-2, with D possibly being TRBD1 (6 bases). The germline CDR1 and CDR2 sequences are SGHRS and YFSETQ. V gave up 4 bases and J gave up 4 bases, with 20 bases separating them. This CDR3 spans 16 amino acids. CDR3 in DNA: TGCGCCAGCAGCCTGGTGGCAGGGGCAGGAGTCTATGGCTACACCTTC. It encodes CASSLVAGAGVYGYTF. Full variable domain (outside the CDR3, taken from reference TRBV5-1 and TRBJ1-2): KAGVTQTPRYLIKTRGQQVTLSCSPISGHRSVSWYQQTPGQGLQFLFEYFSETQRNKGNFPGRFSGRQFSNSRSEMNVSTLELGDSALYLCASSLVAGAGVYGYTFGSGTRLTVV.

The J gene is TRBJ2-3, the V gene TRBV7-9; no clear D gene. CDR3 length equals 12 residues. The V gene's germline CDR1 is SEHNR and CDR2 FQNEAQ (reference sequence). V lost 5 bases to trimming and J lost 6 bases, with 9 bases between them. The CDR3 nucleotides read TGTGCCAGCAGCGCGGCCCCGGATACGCAGTATTTT. Protein sequence: CASSAAPDTQYF.

The chain joins TRBV6-1 to TRBJ1-1; 8 nucleotides align to TRBD1. V gave up 5 bases and J gave up 4 bases; unmatched junction bases: 9. Germline V gene lookup returns CDR1 MNHNS and CDR2 SASEGT. The CDR3 has 15 amino acids. The CDR3 DNA reads as TGTGCCAGCAGTCGATCGGGACAGGACCTCACTGAAGCTTTCTTT. Its protein is CASSRSGQDLTEAFF.

The V call is TRBV18, the J call TRBJ2-7; 8 nucleotides agree with TRBD1. The germline V gene has CDR1 KGHSH and CDR2 LQKENI. The trim removed 2 bases at V and 2 bases at J, leaving 8 bases unmatched. CDR3 length equals 16 residues. The DNA of the CDR3 is TGTGCCAGCTCACCAACCCCCGGGACAGGAACCTACGAGCAGTACTTC. Protein sequence: CASSPTPGTGTYEQYF.

This clonotype was picked up a small number of times. This chain connects TRBV28 to TRBJ2-3; 9 nucleotides align to TRBD2. CDR3 length: 16 amino acids. Unmatched junction bases numbered 10, after V lost 4 bases and J lost 5 bases. Germline CDR1 reads MDHEN; CDR2 reads SYDVKM. The CDR3 protein is CASSSRHSGSQDTQYF. The DNA of the CDR3 is TGTGCCAGCAGTTCGCGCCATAGCGGGAGTCAAGATACGCAGTATTTT.

This clonotype was seen only a few times. The DNA of the CDR3 is TGTGCCAGCCATCGCTACAATGAGCAGTTCTTC. It specifies CASHRYNEQFF. The chain joins TRBV2 to TRBJ2-1; unclear D gene. Germline assignment: CDR1 SNHLY and CDR2 FYNNEI. This CDR3 is 11 amino acids long. V dropped 8 bases and J dropped 3 bases, with 5 bases sitting between them.